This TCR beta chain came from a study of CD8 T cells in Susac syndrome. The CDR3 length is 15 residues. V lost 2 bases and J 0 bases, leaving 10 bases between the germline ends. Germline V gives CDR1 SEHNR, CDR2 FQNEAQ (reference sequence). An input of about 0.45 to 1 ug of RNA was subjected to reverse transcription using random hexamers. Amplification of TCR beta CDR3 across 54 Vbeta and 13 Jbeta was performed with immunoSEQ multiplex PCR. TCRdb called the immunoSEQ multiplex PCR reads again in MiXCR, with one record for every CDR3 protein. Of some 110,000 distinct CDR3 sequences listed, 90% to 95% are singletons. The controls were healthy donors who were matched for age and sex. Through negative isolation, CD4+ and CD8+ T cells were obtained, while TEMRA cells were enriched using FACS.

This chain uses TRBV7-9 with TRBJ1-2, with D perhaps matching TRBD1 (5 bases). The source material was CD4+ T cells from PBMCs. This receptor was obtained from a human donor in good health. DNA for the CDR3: TGTGCCAGCAGCTTAAGGCGGGGCCCTAACTATGGCTACACCTTC. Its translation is CASSLRRGPNYGYTF.